In its sample, the clone carrying this T cell receptor (beta chain) was seen many times. The antigen remains unidentified. The V gene end was trimmed by 4 bases and the J gene end by 1 base; junction bases not matched to a gene: 9. This CDR3 contains 15 residues. From germline, CDR1 is SQVTM and CDR2 ANQGSEA. The sample belongs to a study of molecular identifiers for immune sequencing clone quantification. Broader study findings: In CMV-specific effectors, clones above 20 copies held over 99% of molecules; naive, under 1%.

Previously reported methods and listed TCR primers produced the bulk TCR libraries. MiXCR was run by TCRdb on the PCR reads, yielding one entry per CDR3 protein. This table holds over 300,000 distinct CDR3 sequences, roughly a quarter found once. This receptor was obtained from a human donor in good health. Some libraries in this study had Jurkat cell RNA spiked in. The sample was naive CD8+ T cells from blood, with Jurkat cell RNA spiked in. Subset specified: FACS-sorted CD8+CD4-CCR7+CD45RA+ naive T cells. The J gene is TRBJ2-7, the V gene TRBV29-1; 8 bases fit TRBD2. The CDR3 DNA sequence: TGCAGCGTTGTAGGAATAGCGGGATTTTCCTACGAGCAGTACTTC. Translating gives CSVVGIAGFSYEQYF.